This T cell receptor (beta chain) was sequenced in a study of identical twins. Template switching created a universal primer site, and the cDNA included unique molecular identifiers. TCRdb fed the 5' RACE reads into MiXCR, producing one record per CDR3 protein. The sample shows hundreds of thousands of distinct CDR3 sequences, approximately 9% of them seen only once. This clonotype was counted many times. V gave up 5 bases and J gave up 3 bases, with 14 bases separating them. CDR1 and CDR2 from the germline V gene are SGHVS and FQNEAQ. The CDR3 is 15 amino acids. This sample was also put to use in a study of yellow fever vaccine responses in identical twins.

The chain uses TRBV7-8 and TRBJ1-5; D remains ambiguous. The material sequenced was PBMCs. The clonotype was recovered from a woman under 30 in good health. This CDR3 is CASSHNRELNQPQHF. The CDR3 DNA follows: TGTGCCAGCAGCCACAATCGAGAACTCAATCAGCCCCAGCATTTT.